The 13 T cell receptor beta chains below were found in one sample sequenced in a study of T cells in Graves' hyperthyroidism and ophthalmopathy. The source material, RNA transcripts, was used to amplify TCR beta CDR3 regions. Primed by the HTBI set, a first-round RT-PCR was run on the TCR CDR3. TCRdb called the multiplex PCR reads again in MiXCR, with one record for every CDR3 protein. The sample gives around 700,000 distinct CDR3 sequences, roughly a third of which show up once; roughly 31% is in the top ten. Specimen: blood. Receptors were obtained from a woman aged 40-49 years with Graves' hyperthyroidism.

As for this clonotype: Possible read error: a much larger clone is one base away. J is TRBJ1-2 and V is TRBV20-1, with D unclear. This CDR3 contains 14 residues. V dropped 4 bases and J dropped 2 bases, with 14 bases sitting between them. Germline lookup yields CDR1 DFQATT and CDR2 SNEGSKA (reference sequence). CDR3 sequence (DNA): TGCAGTGCTACTAGATCACCAGAAAACTATGGCTACACCTTC. It translates to CSATRSPENYGYTF.

This clonotype came up many times. The chain employs TRBV7-9 and TRBJ1-1; the D gene is possibly TRBD1 (6 bases). Germline V gene sequence: CDR1 SEHNR, CDR2 FQNEAQ (reference sequence). The length of the CDR3 is 14 residues. Trimming took off 5 bases at V and 4 bases at J, with 14 bases between the two ends. The CDR3 is CASSLPGHLTEAFF. CDR3 in DNA: TGTGCCAGCAGCCTCCCGGGACACCTCACTGAAGCTTTCTTT.

This clonotype was recorded at least ten times. The chain links TRBV2 to TRBJ2-5; D may be TRBD1 (6 bases). Deletions cut 2 bases from V and 5 bases from J, with 6 bases between. Germline values: CDR1 SNHLY, CDR2 FYNNEI. The CDR3 consists of 12 residues. DNA for the CDR3: TGTGCCAGCAGTGAACAGGGGGAGACCCAGTACTTC. Translated: CASSEQGETQYF.

There are a few counts of this clonotype. V is TRBV28 and J is TRBJ1-2, with D hard to call. CDR1 and CDR2 from the germline V gene are MDHEN and SYDVKM. V lost 5 bases and J 4 bases, leaving 14 bases between the germline ends. CDR3 length equals 14 residues. CDR3 DNA sequence: TGTGCCAGCAGTCCGCCGCATAATTCCTATGGCTACACCTTC. Translating gives CASSPPHNSYGYTF.

V gene TRBV15 combines with J gene TRBJ1-5; a possible D gene is TRBD1 (5 bases). The CDR3 extends over 14 amino acids. With 4 bases removed from V and 11 bases from J, the gap between germline ends came to 18 bases. CDR1 and CDR2 (germline): LNHNV, YYDKDF (reference sequence). The CDR3 DNA follows: TGTGCCACCAGCACGATGACAGAGCAAGAGACCCAGCATTTT. Protein product: CATSTMTEQETQHF.

The rearrangement uses TRBV20-1 and TRBJ2-5; 8 bases agree with TRBD2. Germline trimming cut 2 bases from V and 4 bases from J; bases unmatched to any gene: 6. CDR3 length equals 14 residues. Per the germline V gene, CDR1 is DFQATT and CDR2 is SNEGSKA (reference sequence). The CDR3 sequence: CSARLAGRSETQYF. Here the CDR3 DNA reads TGCAGTGCTAGATTAGCGGGGCGTTCAGAGACCCAGTACTTC.

This clonotype was seen ten or more times. V is TRBV12-3 or TRBV12-4 and J is TRBJ2-7; D may match TRBD1 or TRBD2 (5 bases each). CDR3 length: 12 residues. The V gene lost 6 bases and the J gene lost 7 bases, with 13 bases spanning the gap. The CDR3 DNA is TGTGCCAGCAGCCGGGGACGGTCTGAGCAGTACTTC. Protein product: CASSRGRSEQYF.

This clonotype was detected a few times. The chain employs TRBV9 and TRBJ1-1; 7 bases align to TRBD1. CDR3 size: 15 residues. Germline trimming cut 2 bases from V and 8 bases from J; bases unmatched to any gene: 12. The germline gives CDR1 SGDLS, CDR2 YYNGEE. The CDR3 nucleotides are TGTGCCAGCAGCGTTACACACCAACCGACAGGGGAAGCTTTCTTT. Its protein product is CASSVTHQPTGEAFF.

The chain joins TRBV7-6 to TRBJ2-5; TRBD1 aligns across 9 bases. V was pared by 7 bases and J by 4 bases, with 1 base of the junction left unmatched. The CDR3 contains 12 residues. CDR1 SGHVS and CDR2 FNYEAQ come from the germline V gene. CDR3 nucleotide sequence: TGTGCCAGCACGGGACAGGGAGAGACCCAGTACTTC. This codes for CASTGQGETQYF.

As concerns this clonotype: Germline and junction disagree at one end, which may indicate a read error. This chain uses TRBV7-9 with TRBJ1-2, with TRBD1 as a possible D gene (5 bases). This CDR3 has 13 amino acids. Germline loops: CDR1 SEHNR, CDR2 FQNEAQ (reference sequence). CDR3 in DNA: TGTGCCAGCAGCCCAGGAGACAGCGATGGCCACACCTTC. It specifies CASSPGDSDGHTF.

The V gene is TRBV7-3, the J gene TRBJ2-7; 9 bases match TRBD2. The germline gives CDR1 SGHTA, CDR2 FQGTGA. The ends lost 5 bases at V and 7 bases at J; junction bases unmatched: 9. CDR3 size: 14 residues. The CDR3, as DNA: TGTGCCAGCAGCCCGGGGACTAGCACCGGGGAGCAGTACTTC. It yields the protein CASSPGTSTGEQYF.

This clonotype was observed many times. This rearrangement joins TRBV10-3 to TRBJ1-3, with D uncertain. V lost 4 bases, J lost 4 bases, and 17 bases lay in between. The CDR3 sequence is 16 residues long. Looked up from germline, CDR1 is ENHRY and CDR2 is SYGVKD. CDR3 DNA sequence: TGTGCCATCAGTGCGTCCCCAGCTACGCGGGGAAACACCATATATTTT. It specifies CAISASPATRGNTIYF.

J is TRBJ2-7 and V is TRBV7-2, with D possibly TRBD2 on 6 matching bases. V lost 10 bases and J 3 bases, leaving 16 bases between the germline ends. CDR3 length equals 13 residues. Germline values: CDR1 SGHTA, CDR2 FQGNSA. The CDR3 DNA follows: TGTGCCATCGAGCTTGGCGGGGTCTACGAGCAGTACTTC. This gives the protein CAIELGGVYEQYF. The full variable domain, completed using reference TRBV7-2 and TRBJ2-7, is GAGVSQSPSNKVTEKGKDVELRCDPISGHTALYWYRQSLGQGLEFLIYFQGNSAPDKSGLPSDRFSAERTGGSVSTLTIQRTQQEDSAVYLCAIELGGVYEQYFGPGTRLTVT.